A selection of T cell receptor beta chains follows, all from one sample in a study of blood T cell repertoires in COVID-19. Repertoires were generated with immunoSEQ multiplex PCR, while TCRdb's copy carries only in-frame clones and drops some. The table has about 120,000 clones, 65% to 85% seen once. What was sequenced was peripheral blood. The receptors were sampled from an older man with active or convalescent COVID-19. CDR3s include the opening cysteine and the closing phenylalanine or tryptophan. A D gene is named only where the DNA matches it firmly. The size of a clone is reported for some rows only, either as once, few or many, or as a class for expanded clones.

J: TRBJ1-5; size: few; V: TRBV5-1; D: .; DNA: TGCGCCAGCAGCTTGATCTCAGGGTTCAATCAGCCCCAGCATTTT; CDR3: CASSLISGFNQPQHF
J: TRBJ2-1; size: .; V: TRBV12-5; D: TRBD2; DNA: TGTGCTAGTGCCCTAATAGCGGGGGGACCCTACAATGAGCAGTTCTTC; CDR3: CASALIAGGPYNEQFF
J: TRBJ2-3; size: .; V: TRBV12-3/TRBV12-4; D: TRBD1; DNA: TGTGCCACCTCAGGACAGGCGGCAGATACGCAGTATTTT; CDR3: CATSGQAADTQYF
J: TRBJ2-1; size: .; V: TRBV6-5; D: TRBD1; DNA: TGTGCCAGCAGGGGACAGGGGGAGGATGAGCAGTTCTTC; CDR3: CASRGQGEDEQFF
J: TRBJ1-5; size: .; V: TRBV10-3; D: TRBD1; DNA: TGTGCCATCAGCCCGGGACAGGTTAATCAGCCCCAGCATTTT; CDR3: CAISPGQVNQPQHF
J: TRBJ2-5; size: once; V: TRBV11-2; D: TRBD1; DNA: TGTGCCAGCAGCTTATGGGCGGGACAGGGGTCCCAAGAGACCCAGTACTTC; CDR3: CASSLWAGQGSQETQYF
J: TRBJ2-3; size: .; V: TRBV24-1; D: .; DNA: TGTGCCACCAGTAAGGAACAGGGCTACACAGATACGCAGTATTTT; CDR3: CATSKEQGYTDTQYF
J: TRBJ2-7; size: .; V: TRBV2; D: TRBD1; DNA: TGTGCCAGCAGTACGACGGGACAGGGTTCCTACGAGCAGTACTTC; CDR3: CASSTTGQGSYEQYF
J: TRBJ2-1; size: .; V: TRBV5-1; D: .; DNA: TGCGCCAGCAGCTTGCAGACTCCCTACAATGAGCAGTTCTTC; CDR3: CASSLQTPYNEQFF
J: TRBJ2-2; size: .; V: TRBV4-1; D: TRBD1; DNA: TGCGCCAGCAGCCTAGACAGGGGCCCCACCGGGGAGCTGTTTTTT; CDR3: CASSLDRGPTGELFF
J: TRBJ2-2; size: .; V: TRBV5-1; D: .; DNA: TGCGCCAGCAGCTTGTGGGCAGGGGCGAACACCGGGGAGCTGTTTTTT; CDR3: CASSLWAGANTGELFF
J: TRBJ1-2; size: .; V: TRBV19; D: TRBD1; DNA: TGTGCCAGTAGTCCACTCGGGACAGGGGAACGGGGCTACACCTTC; CDR3: CASSPLGTGERGYTF
J: TRBJ1-6; size: .; V: TRBV30; D: TRBD1; DNA: TGTGCCTGGTGCACGGGGCAGGGGGCTTCACCCCTCCACTTT; CDR3: CAWCTGQGASPLHF
J: TRBJ1-2; size: .; V: TRBV11-2; D: TRBD1; DNA: TGTGCCAGCAGCTCCCCCCGGGACAGGGTGGGCTACACCTTC; CDR3: CASSSPRDRVGYTF
J: TRBJ1-1; size: few; V: TRBV3-1/TRBV3-2; D: .; DNA: TGTGCCAGCAGAATCCCGGACAAGAACACTGAAGCTTTCTTT; CDR3: CASRIPDKNTEAFF
J: TRBJ1-5; size: .; V: TRBV10-3; D: .; DNA: TGTGCCATCAGTGAGTCGACCAGGGTAGGCAATCAGCCCCAGCATTTT; CDR3: CAISESTRVGNQPQHF
J: TRBJ2-1; size: once; V: TRBV7-9; D: TRBD1; DNA: TGTGCCAGCAGCTCCCCCCCCCACGGACAGGGGTGGAATGAGCAGTTCTTC; CDR3: CASSSPPHGQGWNEQFF
J: TRBJ1-1; size: .; V: TRBV9; D: .; DNA: TGTGCCAGCAGCGTAACAGGGCAAACTGAAGCTTTCTTT; CDR3: CASSVTGQTEAFF
J: TRBJ2-1; size: .; V: TRBV7-2; D: .; DNA: TGTGCCAGCAGCGCAACCGGGACTCTAACCTACAATGAGCAGTTCTTC; CDR3: CASSATGTLTYNEQFF
J: TRBJ1-1; size: .; V: TRBV19; D: .; DNA: TGTGCCAGTAGTACCCGACAGACAAACACTGAAGCTTTCTTT; CDR3: CASSTRQTNTEAFF
J: TRBJ2-5; size: .; V: TRBV2; D: TRBD1; DNA: TGTGCCAGCAGTGCTGCGACAGGGCAAGAAGAGACCCAGTACTTC; CDR3: CASSAATGQEETQYF
J: TRBJ1-6; size: .; V: TRBV27; D: .; DNA: TGTGCCAGCAGTTTCCAGGATTCACCCCTCCACTTT; CDR3: CASSFQDSPLHF
J: TRBJ2-2; size: .; V: TRBV29-1; D: .; DNA: TGCAGCGTTGAAGAACGGTCCAGGGAGCTGTTTTTT; CDR3: CSVEERSRELFF
J: TRBJ1-2; size: .; V: TRBV5-6; D: TRBD1; DNA: TGTGCCAGCAGCCCTACAGGGGGCGCAAACTATGGCTACACCTTC; CDR3: CASSPTGGANYGYTF
J: TRBJ2-4; size: .; V: TRBV5-1; D: .; DNA: TGCGCCCGCTGGGTGTCTAGGAACATTCAGTACTTC; CDR3: CARWVSRNIQYF
J: TRBJ2-7; size: once; V: TRBV7-9; D: TRBD1; DNA: TGTGCCAGCAGCACCGGGACAGGGGTTGGCGAGCAGTACTTC; CDR3: CASSTGTGVGEQYF
J: TRBJ1-1; size: .; V: TRBV10-3; D: .; DNA: TGTGCCATCAGTGAGCGTGACAGAAACACTGAAGCTTTCTTT; CDR3: CAISERDRNTEAFF
J: TRBJ2-7; size: once; V: TRBV3-1/TRBV3-2; D: TRBD2; DNA: TGTGCCAGCAGGTCGACTAGCACCTACGAGCAGTACTTC; CDR3: CASRSTSTYEQYF
J: TRBJ2-5; size: once; V: TRBV3-1/TRBV3-2; D: TRBD2; DNA: TGTGCCCGCAGCCGTGGGGGTCGCCGGGGGGGCCCCGCGCGCCAAGAGACCCAGTACTTC; CDR3: CARSRGGRRGGPARQETQYF
J: TRBJ1-2; size: .; V: TRBV6-5; D: .; DNA: TGTGCCAGCAGGAGTGTTAGCTATGGCTACACCTTC; CDR3: CASRSVSYGYTF
J: TRBJ1-2; size: .; V: TRBV24-1; D: TRBD1; DNA: TGTGCCACCAGTGATGGACAGGGGGCGCAAGATGGCTACACCTTC; CDR3: CATSDGQGAQDGYTF
J: TRBJ1-1; size: .; V: TRBV6-5; D: TRBD1; DNA: TGTGCCAGCAGCACACTCGACAGGGCAACGGCTTTCTTT; CDR3: CASSTLDRATAFF
J: TRBJ1-2; size: once; V: TRBV10-3; D: TRBD1; DNA: TGTGCCATCAGTGAGCAGGGGGTTAATGGCTACACCTTC; CDR3: CAISEQGVNGYTF
J: TRBJ2-2; size: .; V: TRBV5-6; D: TRBD2; DNA: TGTGCCAGCAGGGCGGGACTAGCGGTGGTCGCGAACACCGGGGAGCTGTTTTTT; CDR3: CASRAGLAVVANTGELFF
J: TRBJ2-1; size: once; V: TRBV11-2; D: .; DNA: TGTGCCAGCAGCTTTACTAGCACCTACAATGAGCAGTTCTTC; CDR3: CASSFTSTYNEQFF
J: TRBJ1-1; size: .; V: TRBV7-2; D: .; DNA: TGTGCCAGCAGAGAAACTAAGAACACTGAAGCTTTCTTT; CDR3: CASRETKNTEAFF
J: TRBJ2-3; size: .; V: TRBV6-2/TRBV6-3; D: TRBD2; DNA: TGTGCCAGCAGTTACCCGGGACTAGCGGTTTTT; CDR3: CASSYPGLAVF
J: TRBJ1-4; size: .; V: TRBV3-1/TRBV3-2; D: .; DNA: TGTGCCAGCAGACGCGGGACGGCCGCTCCAACTAATGAAAAACTGTTTTTT; CDR3: CASRRGTAAPTNEKLFF
J: TRBJ2-7; size: .; V: TRBV18; D: TRBD1; DNA: TGTGCCAGCTCTCCCACTCCGGGACAGGGCTCCTACGAGCAGTACTTC; CDR3: CASSPTPGQGSYEQYF
J: TRBJ1-5; size: .; V: TRBV7-2; D: .; DNA: TGTGCCAGCAGCTTTTTTAAGGGGGGCAATCAGCCCCAGCATTTT; CDR3: CASSFFKGGNQPQHF
J: TRBJ2-1; size: .; V: TRBV30; D: .; DNA: TGTGCCTGGAAGTCCCTAGCGCCCAATGAGCAGTTCTTC; CDR3: CAWKSLAPNEQFF
J: TRBJ1-2; size: .; V: TRBV2; D: .; DNA: TGTGCCAGCAGTGGTTGGGACTGGGGGAATTATGGCTACACCTTC; CDR3: CASSGWDWGNYGYTF
J: TRBJ2-3; size: .; V: TRBV28; D: TRBD2; DNA: TGTGCCAGCGACCCGGGACTAGCTAGCACAGATACGCAGTATTTT; CDR3: CASDPGLASTDTQYF
J: TRBJ1-2; size: .; V: TRBV6-6; D: .; DNA: TGTGCCAGCAGTTCCCTAAGGACATCCAACTATGGCTACACCTTC; CDR3: CASSSLRTSNYGYTF
J: TRBJ2-7; size: .; V: TRBV5-4; D: TRBD2; DNA: TGTGCCAGCAGACCCGGGACTACTGAATACGAGCAGTACTTC; CDR3: CASRPGTTEYEQYF
J: TRBJ2-2; size: once; V: TRBV5-1; D: TRBD1; DNA: TGCGCCAGCAGCACGGACAGGGCGAACACCGGGGAGCTGTTTTTT; CDR3: CASSTDRANTGELFF
J: TRBJ2-1; size: .; V: TRBV7-8; D: TRBD2; DNA: TGTGCCAGCAGCTCCCTAGCGGGGGGGCCGCATGAGCAGTTCTTC; CDR3: CASSSLAGGPHEQFF
J: TRBJ1-5; size: .; V: TRBV6-5; D: .; DNA: TGTGCCAGCAGAGGGGATAGCAATCAGCCCCAGCATTTT; CDR3: CASRGDSNQPQHF
J: TRBJ2-5; size: .; V: TRBV7-8; D: .; DNA: TGTGCCAGCAGCATGACAGGGACCCAGTACTTC; CDR3: CASSMTGTQYF
J: TRBJ2-3; size: once; V: TRBV3-1/TRBV3-2; D: .; DNA: TGTGCCAGCAGCCAACACTCCTCAAACACAGATACGCAGTATTTT; CDR3: CASSQHSSNTDTQYF
J: TRBJ1-1; size: .; V: TRBV11-2; D: TRBD1; DNA: TGTGCCAGCAGCTTTTACACAGGGGGGGGCACTGAAGCTTTCTTT; CDR3: CASSFYTGGGTEAFF
J: TRBJ2-1; size: .; V: TRBV3-1/TRBV3-2; D: TRBD2; DNA: TGTGCCAGCAGCCTCGTACCTAGCGGGGTCTACAATGAGCAGTTCTTC; CDR3: CASSLVPSGVYNEQFF
J: TRBJ2-5; size: .; V: TRBV7-7; D: .; DNA: TGTGCTAGCAGCCGGAGGGGGGGGGCGGAAGAGACCCAGTACTTC; CDR3: CASSRRGGAEETQYF
J: TRBJ2-3; size: once; V: TRBV15; D: .; DNA: TGTGCCACCAGCAGAGATGGGGGGGCCACAGATACGCAGTATTTT; CDR3: CATSRDGGATDTQYF
J: TRBJ2-5; size: .; V: TRBV12-5; D: TRBD2; DNA: TGTGCTAGTACCGGGGGAAGCGGGGGGCCTTTGACCCAAGAGACCCAGTACTTC; CDR3: CASTGGSGGPLTQETQYF
J: TRBJ1-6; size: .; V: TRBV7-9; D: TRBD1; DNA: TGTGCCAGCAGCGTTACAGGGGGTTATAATTCACCCCTCCACTTT; CDR3: CASSVTGGYNSPLHF
J: TRBJ1-2; size: few; V: TRBV3-1/TRBV3-2; D: TRBD1; DNA: TGTGCCAGCAGCCAAGGGACAGGTGGCTACACCTTC; CDR3: CASSQGTGGYTF